The text below deals with one T cell receptor beta chain. Its antigen is unidentified. Sequenced with the Oncomine TCR Beta short-read assay was DNA taken from cultured CD4+ T cells. The source of extracted genomic DNA was cultured CD4+ T cells. One entry per CDR3 protein results from TCRdb running MiXCR on the PCR reads. The sample has 20,000 to 25,000 distinct CDR3 sequences, almost 50% seen once. This entry is derived from a study of vaccination and CD4 T cells after COVID-19. About the research overall: Post-COVID draws came a median around 100 days after diagnosis (range 35 to 161). The authors used overlapping spike peptides from SARS-CoV-2, HCoV-NL63, HCoV-OC43 and HCoV-229E to stimulate cells.

Treatment described: approximately 9-day PBMC culture with coronavirus spike peptide pools or control peptides (ViraFEST assay). Positive PCR tests dated from March to December 2020, predating US Alpha, Beta and Delta variants. The CDR3 has 16 residues. Per germline, CDR1 MDHEN and CDR2 SYDVKM. V was pared by 1 base and J by 7 bases, with 9 bases of the junction left unmatched. The source material was CD4+ T cells from blood, cultured in vitro. This TCR came from a human donor who had recovered from COVID-19. The chain links TRBV28 to TRBJ2-1, with TRBD1 matching over 8 bases. The CDR3 sequence: CASSLSSGGEWNEQFF. For the CDR3, the DNA is TGTGCCAGCAGTTTATCGTCAGGGGGCGAGTGGAATGAGCAGTTCTTC.